The 5 T cell receptor beta chains below come from one sample, sequenced in a study of blood T cell repertoires in COVID-19. Data came from immunoSEQ multiplex PCR; TCRdb stores just in-frame clones and leaves some out. Among about 250,000 clones listed, around 89% were seen once. Sequencing was carried out using peripheral blood. The receptors originated from a woman in her fifties or sixties with COVID-19, enrolled during active disease.

The V call is TRBV15, the J call TRBJ1-5; 7 bases line up with TRBD1. This CDR3 is built from 17 residues. Trimming removed 3 bases from V and 0 bases from J; junction bases left unmatched: 8. Germline CDR1 is LNHNV and CDR2 is YYDKDF (reference sequence). CDR3 residues: CATSSRGTLNSNQPQHF. Written as DNA, the CDR3 is TGTGCCACCAGCAGCAGGGGGACATTAAATAGCAATCAGCCCCAGCATTTT.

The rearrangement joins TRBV6-5 to TRBJ1-2; D not certain. CDR1 is MNHEY and CDR2 is SVGAGI in the germline V gene. Trimming took off 6 bases at V and 2 bases at J, with 13 bases between the two ends. The CDR3 is 14 amino acids. The CDR3 sequence is CASRALRENYGYTF. CDR3 nucleotides: TGTGCCAGCAGGGCTTTGAGGGAGAACTATGGCTACACCTTC.

V gene TRBV6-5 combines with J gene TRBJ1-5, with D unclear. V was clipped by 2 bases and J by 8 bases, with 13 bases between them. The CDR3 consists of 14 residues. CDR1 and CDR2 (germline): MNHEY, SVGAGI. The CDR3 DNA reads as TGTGCCAGCAGTTACACGACCAACGGGGAGCCCCAGCATTTT. It yields the protein CASSYTTNGEPQHF.

This sequence joins TRBV10-3 and TRBJ1-2, with TRBD1 matching over 8 bases. Germline CDR1 is ENHRY and CDR2 is SYGVKD. This CDR3 spans 15 amino acids. Trimming took 11 bases from V and 5 from J; bases not matched to a gene: 16. In nucleotides, the CDR3 is TGTGCCGTGACAGGGGATCTTAAGGGAGGGTATGGCTACACCTTC. It is translated as CAVTGDLKGGYGYTF.

The V gene is TRBV3-1 (or the pseudogene TRBV3-2), the J gene TRBJ1-1; the D gene is possibly TRBD1 (5 bases). Trimming shortened V by 3 bases and J by 1 base, and 6 bases separated the two germline ends. This CDR3 is 13 amino acids long. Looked up from germline, CDR1 is LGHDT and CDR2 is YNNKEL (reference sequence). CDR3 protein: CASSQTENTEAFF. The CDR3 DNA follows: TGTGCCAGCAGCCAGACAGAGAACACTGAAGCTTTCTTT.